The present T cell receptor beta chain was sequenced within a study of molecular identifiers for immune sequencing clone quantification. For bulk TCR libraries, previously described methods and listed TCR primers were used. TCRdb used MiXCR to reprocess the PCR reads, holding one entry per CDR3 protein. This table holds about 640,000 distinct CDR3 sequences, about 20% found once. Source material for naive CD8 libraries was roughly 19,000 to 1,000,000 sorted cells, with 10%, 30% or 50% RNA. This clonotype was observed a single time. A much bigger clone sits one base away, suggesting this may be a read error. CDR3 length: 14 amino acids. The V and J ends lost 8 bases and 10 bases respectively, with 24 bases between them.

This clonotype was sampled from a human donor in good health. Some libraries in this study had Jurkat cell RNA spiked in. The rearrangement links TRBV5-3 to TRBJ1-2; perhaps TRBD1 as D (5 bases). TRBV5-3 is classed as an ORF, of uncertain function. Material: naive CD8+ T cells from blood, with Jurkat cell RNA spiked in. Subset denoted: FACS-sorted CD8+CD4-CCR7+CD45RA+ naive T cells. CDR3 amino acids: CASSTAGRVDDYTF. Written as DNA, the CDR3 is TGTGCCAGCAGCACCGCAGGCAGGGTCGATGACTACACCTTC.